This TCR beta chain derives from a study of T cell responses to AZD1222 COVID-19 vaccine. This clone has only one observation. Its cognate antigen is unknown. The V gene end was trimmed by 0 bases and the J gene end by 2 bases; junction bases not matched to a gene: 10. Germline CDR1 and CDR2: SGDLS and YYNGEE. The CDR3 runs to 18 residues. Study findings and constraints: Spike as a whole was targeted by vaccine-associated CD4 TCRs, dominant at 160-218 and 743-854. Rises in breadth and depth of Spike-specific TCRs came after two AZD1222 doses.

TCRdb keeps only in-frame clones here, not all; method: immunoSEQ multiplex PCR. Of about 170,000 clones in the sample, roughly 93% are singletons; the top ten hold about 3.9%. The sample was peripheral blood, taken on day 0 of AZD1222 vaccination. The receptor was isolated from an adult in good health. The rearrangement links TRBV9 to TRBJ2-1; 8 bases map to TRBD2. For the CDR3, the DNA is TGTGCCAGCAGCGTAGCTTGGGTAGCGGGACTACCCTACAATGAGCAGTTCTTC. It is translated as CASSVAWVAGLPYNEQFF.